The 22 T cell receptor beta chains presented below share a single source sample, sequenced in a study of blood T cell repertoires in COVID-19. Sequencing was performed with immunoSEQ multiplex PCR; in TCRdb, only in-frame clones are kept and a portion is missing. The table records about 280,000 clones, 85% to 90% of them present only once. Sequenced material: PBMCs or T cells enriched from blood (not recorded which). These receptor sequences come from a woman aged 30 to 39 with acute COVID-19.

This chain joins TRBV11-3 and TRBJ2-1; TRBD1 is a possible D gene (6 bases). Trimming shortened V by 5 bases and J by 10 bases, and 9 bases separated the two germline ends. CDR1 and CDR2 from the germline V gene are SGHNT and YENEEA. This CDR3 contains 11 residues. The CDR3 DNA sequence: TGTGCCAGCAGCACAAGGGGGGAGCAGTTCTTC. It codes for CASSTRGEQFF.

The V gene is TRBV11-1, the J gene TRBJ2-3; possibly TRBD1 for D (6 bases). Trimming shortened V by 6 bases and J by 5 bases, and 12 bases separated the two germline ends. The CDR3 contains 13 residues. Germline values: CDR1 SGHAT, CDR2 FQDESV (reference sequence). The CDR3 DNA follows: TGTGCCAGCAGACAGGGAGAGAGAGATACGCAGTATTTT. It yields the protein CASRQGERDTQYF.

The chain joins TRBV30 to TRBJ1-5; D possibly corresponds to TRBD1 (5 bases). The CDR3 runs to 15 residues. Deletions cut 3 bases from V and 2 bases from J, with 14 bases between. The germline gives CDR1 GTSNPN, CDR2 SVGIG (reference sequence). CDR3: CAWRFRQGGNQPQHF. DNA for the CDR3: TGTGCCTGGAGGTTCCGGCAGGGCGGCAATCAGCCCCAGCATTTT.

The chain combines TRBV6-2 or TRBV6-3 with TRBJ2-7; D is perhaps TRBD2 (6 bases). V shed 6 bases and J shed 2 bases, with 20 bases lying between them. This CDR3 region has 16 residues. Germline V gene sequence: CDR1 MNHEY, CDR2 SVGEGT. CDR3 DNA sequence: TGTGCCAGCAGACCTTTCTTCCCGGGACTGCCCTACGAGCAGTACTTC. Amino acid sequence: CASRPFFPGLPYEQYF.

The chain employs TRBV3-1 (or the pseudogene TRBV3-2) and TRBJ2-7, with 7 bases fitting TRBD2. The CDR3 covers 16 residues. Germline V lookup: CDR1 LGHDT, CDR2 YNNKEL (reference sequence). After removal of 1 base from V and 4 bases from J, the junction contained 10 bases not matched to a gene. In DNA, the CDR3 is TGTGCCAGCAGCCAAGTCTCGGCTAGCGGTTTTTACGAGCAGTACTTC. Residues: CASSQVSASGFYEQYF.

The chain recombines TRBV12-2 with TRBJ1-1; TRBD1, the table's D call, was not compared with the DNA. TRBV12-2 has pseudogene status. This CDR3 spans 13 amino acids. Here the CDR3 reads CAPNPKGDTEAFF. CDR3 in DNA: TGTGCACCCAATCCCAAGGGGGACACTGAAGCTTTCTTT.

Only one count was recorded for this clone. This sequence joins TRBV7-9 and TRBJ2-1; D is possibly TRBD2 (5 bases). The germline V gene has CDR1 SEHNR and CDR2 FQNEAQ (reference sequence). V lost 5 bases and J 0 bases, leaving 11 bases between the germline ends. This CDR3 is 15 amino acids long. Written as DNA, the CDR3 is TGTGCCAGCAGCATCGTAGCGATCTCCTACAATGAGCAGTTCTTC. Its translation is CASSIVAISYNEQFF.

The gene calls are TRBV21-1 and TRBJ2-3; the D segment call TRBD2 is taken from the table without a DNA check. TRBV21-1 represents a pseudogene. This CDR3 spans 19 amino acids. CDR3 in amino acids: CASSNWSGGNPLLTDTQYF. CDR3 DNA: TGTGCCAGCAGCAACTGGAGCGGGGGCAATCCACTCCTCACAGATACGCAGTATTTT.

DNA for the CDR3: TGTGCCAGCAGCCAAGATAGACTAGGGCAGTTCTTC. Its translation is CASSQDRLGQFF. The gene calls are TRBV14 and TRBJ2-1, with D tentatively TRBD2 (6 bases). Germline V CDR1 and CDR2: SGHDN, FVKESK. V was cut by 0 bases and J by 12 bases, with 9 bases left in between. The CDR3 runs to 12 residues.

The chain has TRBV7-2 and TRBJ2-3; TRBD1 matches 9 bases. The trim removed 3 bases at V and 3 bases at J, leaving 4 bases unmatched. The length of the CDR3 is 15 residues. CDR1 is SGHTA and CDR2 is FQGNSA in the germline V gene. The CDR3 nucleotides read TGTGCCAGCAGCTTTTCGGGACAGGGAACAGATACGCAGTATTTT. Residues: CASSFSGQGTDTQYF. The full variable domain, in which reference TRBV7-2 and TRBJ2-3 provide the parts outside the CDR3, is GAGVSQSPSNKVTEKGKDVELRCDPISGHTALYWYRQSLGQGLEFLIYFQGNSAPDKSGLPSDRFSAERTGGSVSTLTIQRTQQEDSAVYLCASSFSGQGTDTQYFGPGTRLTVL.

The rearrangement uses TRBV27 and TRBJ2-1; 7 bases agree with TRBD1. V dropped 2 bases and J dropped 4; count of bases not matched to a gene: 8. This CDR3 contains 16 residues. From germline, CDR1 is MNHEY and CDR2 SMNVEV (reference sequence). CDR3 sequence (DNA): TGTGCCAGCAGTTTAGAAGGGACAGCTCCTTACAATGAGCAGTTCTTC. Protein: CASSLEGTAPYNEQFF.

The CDR3 spells CASRSPSVTDTQYF. The CDR3 coding sequence is TGTGCCAGCAGGTCGCCTTCGGTCACAGATACGCAGTATTTT. This rearrangement joins TRBV28 to TRBJ2-3, with no clear D. This CDR3 region has 14 residues. Germline CDR1 and CDR2: MDHEN and SYDVKM. V was trimmed by 6 bases and J by 2 bases, leaving 12 bases between them.

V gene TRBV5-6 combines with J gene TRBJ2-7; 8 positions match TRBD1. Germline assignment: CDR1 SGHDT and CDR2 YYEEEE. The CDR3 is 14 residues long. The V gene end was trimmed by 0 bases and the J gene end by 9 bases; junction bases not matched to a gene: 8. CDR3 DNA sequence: TGTGCCAGCAGCTTGGGACAGGGGAACACTCTGCAGTACTTC. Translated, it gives CASSLGQGNTLQYF.

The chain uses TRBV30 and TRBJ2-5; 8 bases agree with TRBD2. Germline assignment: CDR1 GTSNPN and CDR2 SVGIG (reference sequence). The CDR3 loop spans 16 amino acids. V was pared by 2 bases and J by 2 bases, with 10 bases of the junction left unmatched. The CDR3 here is CAWSFSGKSGQETQYF. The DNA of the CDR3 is TGTGCCTGGAGTTTTAGCGGGAAGTCTGGACAAGAGACCCAGTACTTC. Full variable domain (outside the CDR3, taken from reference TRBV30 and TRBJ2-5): SQTIHQWPATLVQPVGSPLSLECTVEGTSNPNLYWYRQAAGRGLQLLFYSVGIGQISSEVPQNLSASRPQDRQFILSSKKLLLSDSGFYLCAWSFSGKSGQETQYFGPGTRLLVL.

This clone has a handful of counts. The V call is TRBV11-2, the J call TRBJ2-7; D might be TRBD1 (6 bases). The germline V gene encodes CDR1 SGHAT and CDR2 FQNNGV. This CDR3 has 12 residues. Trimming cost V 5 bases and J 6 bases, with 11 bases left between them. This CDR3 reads CASSPDRLEQYF. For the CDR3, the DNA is TGTGCCAGCAGCCCCGACAGGCTCGAGCAGTACTTC.

The CDR3 region has the DNA TGTGCCAGCAGCTTGGGGGGGCCGGCTGAAGCTTTCTTT. Translation gives CASSLGGPAEAFF. The V call is TRBV5-4, the J call TRBJ1-1, with D perhaps matching TRBD1 (6 bases). Trimming left V 0 bases short and J 6 bases short, with 9 bases between. Germline values: CDR1 SGHNT, CDR2 YYREEE (reference sequence). The CDR3 sequence is 13 residues long.

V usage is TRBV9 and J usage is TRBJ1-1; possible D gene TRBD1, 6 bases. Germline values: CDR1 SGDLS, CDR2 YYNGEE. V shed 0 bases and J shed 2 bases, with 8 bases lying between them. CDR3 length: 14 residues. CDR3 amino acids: CASSVGGQNTEAFF. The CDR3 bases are TGTGCCAGCAGCGTAGGGGGACAAAACACTGAAGCTTTCTTT.

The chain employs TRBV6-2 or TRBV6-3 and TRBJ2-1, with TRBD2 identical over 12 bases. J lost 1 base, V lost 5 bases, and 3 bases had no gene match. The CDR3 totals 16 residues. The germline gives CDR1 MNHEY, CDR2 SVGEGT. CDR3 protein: CASSRTSGVSYNEQFF. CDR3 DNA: TGTGCCAGCAGTAGGACTAGCGGGGTTTCCTACAATGAGCAGTTCTTC.

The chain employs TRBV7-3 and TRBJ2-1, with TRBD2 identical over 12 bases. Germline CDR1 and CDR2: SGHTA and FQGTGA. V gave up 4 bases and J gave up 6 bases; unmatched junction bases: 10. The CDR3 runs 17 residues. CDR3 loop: CASSSQSTSGSSNEQFF. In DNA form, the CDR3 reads TGTGCCAGCAGCTCCCAGTCGACTAGCGGGAGCAGCAATGAGCAGTTCTTC.

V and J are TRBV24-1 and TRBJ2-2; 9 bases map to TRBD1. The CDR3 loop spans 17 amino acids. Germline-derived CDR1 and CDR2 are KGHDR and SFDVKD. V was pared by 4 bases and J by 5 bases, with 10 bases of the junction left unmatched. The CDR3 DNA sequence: TGTGCCACCAGTGACGGGACAGGGTCCCTGAGGACCGGGGAGCTGTTTTTT. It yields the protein CATSDGTGSLRTGELFF.

CDR3 DNA sequence: TGTGCCAGCTCAGAGAGGGACACTAGGGCGTTCTTC. It specifies CASSERDTRAFF. The rearrangement uses TRBV18 and TRBJ2-1; D is possibly TRBD1 (6 bases). The CDR3 totals 12 residues. Germline lookup yields CDR1 KGHSH and CDR2 LQKENI. Trimming pared 5 bases from V and 15 bases from J, leaving 17 bases between.

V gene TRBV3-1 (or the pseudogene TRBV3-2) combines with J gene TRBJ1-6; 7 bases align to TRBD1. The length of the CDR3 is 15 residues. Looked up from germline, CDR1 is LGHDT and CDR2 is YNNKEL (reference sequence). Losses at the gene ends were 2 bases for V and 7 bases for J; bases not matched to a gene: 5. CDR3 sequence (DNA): TGTGCCAGCAGCCAAAACAGGGGTCTAAATTCACCCCTCCACTTT. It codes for CASSQNRGLNSPLHF.